The 18 T cell receptor beta chains given below trace back to one sample, sequenced in a study of CD8+CD57+ T cells in acquired aplastic anemia. The use of genomic DNA as template underpinned the TCR beta VDJ and CDR3 profiling. TCRdb redid the calling of the reads with MiXCR, one entry per CDR3 protein. The table includes 150,000 to 200,000 distinct CDR3 sequences, less than 65% detected once. Sequenced sample: sorted CD4+, CD8+, or CD8+CD57+ T cells (not recorded which) from PBMCs. All receptors derive from a human donor with severe aplastic anemia or a healthy control (not recorded which).

This clonotype was observed a handful of times. V usage is TRBV7-9 and J usage is TRBJ1-6; D uncertain. The CDR3 runs to 13 residues. V was shortened by 3 bases and J by 10 bases, with 10 bases between the two germline ends. Germline CDR1 SEHNR, CDR2 FQNEAQ (reference sequence). Here the CDR3 reads CASSLGGVSPLHF. The CDR3 nucleotides read TGTGCCAGCAGCTTGGGCGGGGTATCACCCCTCCACTTT.

This clonotype was observed many times. CDR3 nucleotide sequence: TGCAGTGCTGCCCAAGGACAGGGGTTTTTGGCACACGTTACGCAGTATTTT. Amino acids: CSAAQGQGFLAHVTQYF. V gene TRBV20-1 combines with J gene TRBJ2-3; TRBD1 agrees at 9 bases. This CDR3 region has 17 residues. The germline CDR1 and CDR2 sequences are DFQATT and SNEGSKA (reference sequence). Unmatched junction bases numbered 20, after V lost 5 bases and J lost 8 bases.

As for this clonotype: The conserved final phenylalanine or tryptophan is absent from the CDR3, which likely points to a read error. The chain is built from TRBV19 and TRBJ2-7, with 7 positions matching TRBD1. V gave up 4 bases and J gave up 5 bases; unmatched junction bases: 17. Germline V lookup: CDR1 LNHDA, CDR2 SQIVND (reference sequence). The CDR3 contains 17 residues. The CDR3 loop reads CASSTRPRGRGVHEQYL. The CDR3 DNA is TGTGCCAGTAGTACTAGACCGAGGGGGCGCGGAGTCCACGAGCAGTACCTC.

The chain has TRBV12-5 and TRBJ2-1; 8 bases are shared with TRBD2. This CDR3 has 14 residues. The V gene's germline CDR1 is LGHNT and CDR2 FRNRAP. The CDR3 sequence: CASSPNSGIDEQFF. CDR3 coding DNA: TGTGCCAGCAGTCCCAATAGCGGGATCGATGAGCAGTTCTTC. Together with reference TRBV12-5 and TRBJ2-1, the CDR3 gives the full variable domain: DARVTQTPRHKVTEMGQEVTMRCQPILGHNTVFWYRQTMMQGLELLAYFRNRAPLDDSGMPKDRFSAEMPDATLATLKIQPSEPRDSAVYFCASSPNSGIDEQFFGPGTRLTVL.

This clonotype was counted ten times or more. The genes are TRBV7-8 and TRBJ2-3; no firm D call. The CDR3 extends over 12 amino acids. With 1 base removed from V and 4 bases from J, the gap between germline ends came to 3 bases. CDR1 and CDR2 (germline): SGHVS, FQNEAQ. The CDR3 loop is CASSLGADTQYF. As DNA, the CDR3 is TGTGCCAGCAGCTTAGGAGCAGATACGCAGTATTTT.

The rearrangement links TRBV2 to TRBJ1-2; D remains unclear. The CDR3 loop spans 13 amino acids. Germline lookup yields CDR1 SNHLY and CDR2 FYNNEI. The V and J ends lost 4 bases and 7 bases respectively, with 13 bases between them. CDR3 sequence reads: CASSGEEVSGYTF. CDR3 sequence (DNA): TGTGCCAGCAGTGGGGAGGAAGTCTCTGGCTACACCTTC.

The V call is TRBV7-8, the J call TRBJ2-5; tentative D call: TRBD2 (6 bases). This CDR3 has 16 amino acids. CDR1 and CDR2 (germline): SGHVS, FQNEAQ. V gave up 0 bases and J gave up 1 base, with 12 bases separating them. CDR3 DNA: TGTGCCAGCAGCTTAGCTAGCGGTTCCCTCCAAGAGACCCAGTACTTC. This sequence encodes CASSLASGSLQETQYF.

The V and J genes are TRBV5-6 and TRBJ2-7, with D possibly being TRBD1 (6 bases). Germline V lookup: CDR1 SGHDT, CDR2 YYEEEE. This CDR3 comprises 17 residues. Trimming took off 4 bases at V and 3 bases at J, with 23 bases between the two ends. DNA of the CDR3: TGTGCCAGCAGCCCTGACAGCCCCCAGGGGATGGGCTACGAGCAGTACTTC. Translating it yields CASSPDSPQGMGYEQYF.

V usage is TRBV20-1 and J usage is TRBJ1-1, with no clear D. The V gene's germline CDR1 is DFQATT and CDR2 SNEGSKA (reference sequence). With 6 bases removed from V and 0 bases from J, the gap between germline ends came to 11 bases. CDR3 length: 13 amino acids. Written as DNA, the CDR3 is TGCAGTGCCCTATCCGGCCTGAACACTGAAGCTTTCTTT. Amino acids: CSALSGLNTEAFF.

This clonotype was recorded at least ten times. This sequence joins TRBV7-8 and TRBJ1-1, with TRBD1 matching over 12 bases. Germline values: CDR1 SGHVS, CDR2 FQNEAQ. The CDR3 is 17 residues long. The V and J ends lost 5 bases and 3 bases, in that order; junction bases with no gene match: 10. CDR3 DNA sequence: TGTGCCAGCAGCCCCCGGGACAGGGGGCTTTCGGACACTGAAGCTTTCTTT. It specifies CASSPRDRGLSDTEAFF.

The chain joins TRBV7-2 to TRBJ2-6; D not resolved. This CDR3 contains 16 residues. Germline V gene lookup returns CDR1 SGHTA and CDR2 FQGNSA. Trimming cost V 0 bases and J 1 base, with 7 bases left between them. The CDR3 DNA follows: TGTGCCAGCAGCTTAGCCGCTTCTTCTGGGGCCAACGTCCTGACTTTC. This translates into CASSLAASSGANVLTF.

The rearrangement joins TRBV20-1 to TRBJ2-1; the D gene is possibly TRBD2 (6 bases). The germline V gene has CDR1 DFQATT and CDR2 SNEGSKA (reference sequence). The CDR3 totals 13 residues. Trimming left V 6 bases short and J 13 bases short, with 22 bases between. The CDR3 DNA follows: TGCAGTGCCCAAGGGGACTCCTTCTTTCCCCAGTTCTTC. It specifies CSAQGDSFFPQFF.

This clonotype was counted many times. The chain is built from TRBV12-3 or TRBV12-4 and TRBJ1-2; D is unresolved. Trimming shortened V by 3 bases and J by 3 bases, and 17 bases separated the two germline ends. The CDR3 is 16 residues long. The CDR3 DNA reads as TGTGCCAGCAGTTTTGGCGGGCCCAGTGAGGACTATGGCTACACCTTC. Translation gives CASSFGGPSEDYGYTF.

This clonotype was recorded a few times. The DNA for the CDR3 is TGTGCCAGCAGTGAAGTCCCGTACACCGGGGAGCTGTTTTTT. Encoded protein: CASSEVPYTGELFF. This chain links TRBV25-1 with TRBJ2-2; D not resolved. V was shortened by 2 bases and J by 3 bases, with 7 bases between the two germline ends. This CDR3 comprises 14 residues. Germline V gene sequence: CDR1 MGHDK, CDR2 SYGVNS. Full variable domain (outside the CDR3, taken from reference TRBV25-1 and TRBJ2-2): EADIYQTPRYLVIGTGKKITLECSQTMGHDKMYWYQQDPGMELHLIHYSYGVNSTEKGDLSSESTVSRIRTEHFPLTLESARPSHTSQYLCASSEVPYTGELFFGEGSRLTVL.

On this clonotype: A read error may produce the germline difference seen at one junction end. V and J are TRBV4-3 and TRBJ2-1; perhaps D is TRBD1 or TRBD2 (6 bases each). There are 13 residues in the CDR3. Germline V CDR1 and CDR2: LGHNA, YSLEER. CDR3 loop: CANSQGGFGEQFF. The DNA for the CDR3 is TGCGCCAACAGCCAAGGGGGGTTCGGTGAGCAGTTCTTC.

This clonotype was observed a single time. The genes are TRBV5-1 and TRBJ1-1; D not certain. CDR3 length: 17 residues. Germline values: CDR1 SGHRS, CDR2 YFSETQ. V lost 3 bases to trimming and J lost 0 bases, with 18 bases between them. CDR3 in amino acids: CASSSEAEPLMNTEAFF. CDR3 coding DNA: TGCGCCAGCAGCTCGGAGGCAGAACCTCTCATGAACACTGAAGCTTTCTTT.

The rearrangement uses TRBV27 and TRBJ2-1, with TRBD2 matching over 8 bases. J gave up 0 bases and V 5 bases, and 15 bases lay outside the gene matches. This CDR3 has 19 residues. Germline CDR1 MNHEY, CDR2 SMNVEV (reference sequence). The CDR3 DNA is TGTGCCAGCAGTCACCAGGGAGTTAGCGGGGCCTTCTCCTACAATGAGCAGTTCTTC. This translates into CASSHQGVSGAFSYNEQFF.

The CDR3 here is CSASQGLGYEQYF. CDR3 in DNA: TGCAGTGCTAGTCAGGGTTTGGGCTACGAGCAGTACTTC. V is TRBV20-1 and J is TRBJ2-7; TRBD1 is a possible D gene (5 bases). Trimming removed 3 bases from V and 3 bases from J, with 12 bases in between. CDR1 DFQATT and CDR2 SNEGSKA come from the germline V gene (reference sequence). This CDR3 is built from 13 residues.